Listed here are 19 T cell receptor beta chains from one sample, sequenced in a study of Ad26.COV2.S vaccination and SARS-CoV-2 variants. Some clones are missing from TCRdb's copy, which holds only in-frame ones; the method was immunoSEQ multiplex PCR. There are 360,000 or so clones in the sample; 75% to 90% occur only once, and under 2% lies in the top ten. Treatment described: around 19 received Ad26.COV2.S at low or high dose, single or two shots; a few received placebo; per-sample allocation not given. On day 63 after the first injection, vaccine and placebo recipients gave samples. This specimen consisted of peripheral blood, obtained in a trial of Ad26.COV2.S vaccine versus placebo. All receptors come from a person aged 18-65 years who received the Ad26.COV2.S COVID-19 vaccine or a placebo.

V and J are TRBV7-9 and TRBJ1-2; D unresolved. Germline loops: CDR1 SEHNR, CDR2 FQNEAQ (reference sequence). V dropped 0 bases and J dropped 5 bases, with 10 bases sitting between them. This CDR3 contains 14 residues. The CDR3 DNA is TGTGCCAGCAGCTTAGCTGGGATGGATTATGGCTACACCTTC. Its translation is CASSLAGMDYGYTF.

V and J are TRBV12-3 or TRBV12-4 and TRBJ2-7; 11 nucleotides align to TRBD1. This CDR3 contains 13 residues. V dropped 7 bases and J dropped 3; count of bases not matched to a gene: 2. The CDR3 spells CASTDRGLYEQYF. CDR3 DNA sequence: TGTGCCAGCACGGACAGGGGGCTCTACGAGCAGTACTTC.

This chain joins TRBV5-4 and TRBJ2-2; TRBD2 matches 8 bases. The J segment lost 3 bases and the V segment lost 4 bases, leaving 5 bases of the junction unmatched. Germline V gives CDR1 SGHNT, CDR2 YYREEE (reference sequence). This CDR3 comprises 15 residues. Here the CDR3 reads CASSPTSDYTGELFF. The CDR3 DNA reads as TGTGCCAGCAGCCCGACTAGCGACTACACCGGGGAGCTGTTTTTT.

The DNA of the CDR3 is TGTGCCAGCAGCTTAGGCACGACTAGCGGGAGCGATGAGCAGTTCTTC. Protein product: CASSLGTTSGSDEQFF. The chain is built from TRBV13 and TRBJ2-1, with 12 bases identical to TRBD2. Trimming removed 0 bases from V and 8 bases from J; junction bases left unmatched: 5. The germline gives CDR1 PRHDT, CDR2 FYEKMQ (reference sequence). This CDR3 has 16 amino acids. The full variable domain, with the rest looked up from reference TRBV13 and TRBJ2-1, is AAGVIQSPRHLIKEKRETATLKCYPIPRHDTVYWYQQGPGQDPQFLISFYEKMQSDKGSIPDRFSAQQFSDYHSELNMSSLELGDSALYFCASSLGTTSGSDEQFFGPGTRLTVL.

This rearrangement joins TRBV7-6 to TRBJ2-2; weak D call: TRBD2 (6 bases). V gave up 5 bases and J gave up 3 bases, with 7 bases separating them. The CDR3 length is 13 residues. Germline V gene lookup returns CDR1 SGHVS and CDR2 FNYEAQ. CDR3 residues: CASSREYTGELFF. CDR3 nucleotides: TGTGCCAGCAGCCGGGAGTACACCGGGGAGCTGTTTTTT.

The gene calls are TRBV27 and TRBJ2-1; 7 positions agree with TRBD1. The CDR3 has 12 amino acids. CDR1 and CDR2 from the germline V gene are MNHEY and SMNVEV (reference sequence). J lost 9 bases, V lost 5 bases, and 4 bases had no gene match. CDR3 loop: CASSPHRGEQFF. The CDR3 nucleotides read TGTGCCAGCAGTCCTCACAGGGGTGAGCAGTTCTTC.

This chain uses TRBV7-2 with TRBJ2-3; tentative D call: TRBD2 (6 bases). CDR3 length: 13 residues. Germline lookup yields CDR1 SGHTA and CDR2 FQGNSA. Trimming left V 5 bases short and J 5 bases short, with 11 bases between. The DNA of the CDR3 is TGTGCCAGCAGCGCACAAGCGGGAGATACGCAGTATTTT. Encoded protein: CASSAQAGDTQYF.

The chain employs TRBV5-4 and TRBJ2-1; the D gene could be TRBD1 or TRBD2 (6 bases each). CDR3 length: 17 amino acids. Germline V gene data show CDR1 as SGHNT and CDR2 as YYREEE (reference sequence). V was shortened by 4 bases and J by 0 bases, with 17 bases between the two germline ends. CDR3 sequence reads: CASSGGGTPSSYNEQFF. Here the CDR3 DNA reads TGTGCCAGCAGCGGGGGCGGGACTCCTAGCTCCTACAATGAGCAGTTCTTC.

The chain combines TRBV28 with TRBJ1-1; D gene uncertain. This CDR3 contains 13 residues. V was shortened by 5 bases and J by 4 bases, with 11 bases between the two germline ends. Looked up from germline, CDR1 is MDHEN and CDR2 is SYDVKM. The CDR3 sequence is CASSVRTGTEAFF. The CDR3 DNA is TGTGCCAGCAGTGTAAGGACGGGCACTGAAGCTTTCTTT.

J is TRBJ2-2 and V is TRBV19, with D possibly TRBD2 on 6 matching bases. The CDR3 has 15 amino acids. V gave up 6 bases and J gave up 5 bases, with 16 bases separating them. Germline lookup yields CDR1 LNHDA and CDR2 SQIVND (reference sequence). CDR3: CASSPLGLGTGELFF. The CDR3 region has the DNA TGTGCCAGTAGCCCTTTGGGACTGGGAACCGGGGAGCTGTTTTTT.

The rearrangement links TRBV5-4 to TRBJ2-5; 9 positions agree with TRBD2. This CDR3 has 16 amino acids. The germline V gene has CDR1 SGHNT and CDR2 YYREEE (reference sequence). J lost 5 bases, V lost 6 bases, and 14 bases had no gene match. This chain's CDR3 is CASTVSGRDLKETQYF. DNA of the CDR3: TGTGCCAGCACCGTTAGCGGGAGAGACCTTAAGGAGACCCAGTACTTC.

The chain uses TRBV3-1 (or the pseudogene TRBV3-2) and TRBJ2-1, with 10 positions matching TRBD2. Trimming removed 4 bases from V and 9 bases from J; junction bases left unmatched: 6. The CDR3 loop spans 14 amino acids. The V gene's germline CDR1 is LGHDT and CDR2 YNNKEL (reference sequence). CDR3 loop: CASSLGTSEGEQFF. CDR3 nucleotide sequence: TGTGCCAGCAGCCTCGGGACTAGCGAGGGTGAGCAGTTCTTC.

This rearrangement joins TRBV19 to TRBJ1-2, with D tentatively TRBD1 (6 bases). V shed 1 base and J shed 4 bases, with 13 bases lying between them. Germline lookup yields CDR1 LNHDA and CDR2 SQIVND (reference sequence). The CDR3 extends over 15 amino acids. CDR3 loop: CASSIAGVGLYGYTF. The CDR3 DNA is TGTGCCAGTAGTATAGCAGGGGTAGGTCTCTATGGCTACACCTTC.

CDR3 in amino acids: CASSWLTGVVGQPQHF. As DNA, the CDR3 is TGTGCCAGTAGTTGGTTGACAGGGGTAGTTGGTCAGCCCCAGCATTTT. The rearrangement uses TRBV19 and TRBJ1-5; 8 bases fit TRBD1. V trimming: 5 bases; J trimming: 6 bases; junction bases outside the gene matches: 12. CDR1 LNHDA and CDR2 SQIVND come from the germline V gene (reference sequence). This CDR3 contains 16 residues.

This chain joins TRBV7-8 and TRBJ2-1, with D unresolved. There are 12 residues in the CDR3. Germline V gene sequence: CDR1 SGHVS, CDR2 FQNEAQ. V lost 1 base and J lost 7, with 5 bases in between. CDR3 sequence reads: CASSLERNEQFF. CDR3 DNA: TGTGCCAGCAGCTTAGAACGGAATGAGCAGTTCTTC.

The CDR3 region has the DNA TGTGCCAGCAGTTTGACAGAGAACTATGGCTACACCTTC. Protein sequence: CASSLTENYGYTF. The rearrangement joins TRBV12-3 or TRBV12-4 to TRBJ1-2, with D possibly being TRBD1 (5 bases). The ends were cut back, 3 bases at V and 2 bases at J, with 7 bases in the middle. This CDR3 contains 13 residues.

J is TRBJ2-7 and V is TRBV28; D gene uncertain. CDR1 is MDHEN and CDR2 is SYDVKM in the germline V gene. V lost 3 bases to trimming and J lost 6 bases, with 15 bases between them. The CDR3 spans 14 residues. The CDR3 sequence: CASSFPWSSGEQYF. The CDR3 DNA sequence: TGTGCCAGCAGTTTCCCGTGGAGTAGTGGCGAGCAGTACTTC.

The J gene is TRBJ2-2, the V gene TRBV9; 11 bases are shared with TRBD2. CDR1 is SGDLS and CDR2 is YYNGEE in the germline V gene. J was trimmed by 1 base and V by 4 bases; bases with no gene match: 3. This CDR3 has 16 residues. DNA of the CDR3: TGTGCCAGCAGCCTCGGGACTAGCGGGAACACCGGGGAGCTGTTTTTT. It translates to CASSLGTSGNTGELFF.

The J gene is TRBJ2-5, the V gene TRBV6-2 or TRBV6-3, with D tentatively TRBD2 (6 bases). The CDR3 sequence is 16 residues long. With 0 bases removed from V and 5 bases from J, the gap between germline ends came to 16 bases. Germline CDR1 MNHEY, CDR2 SVGEGT. Here the CDR3 reads CASSYSNPFGSETQYF. DNA of the CDR3: TGTGCCAGCAGTTACTCGAATCCCTTCGGGAGCGAGACCCAGTACTTC.